These 30 T cell receptor beta chains were sequenced from one sample in a study of cytomegalovirus exposure and HLA in healthy donors. Vbeta (60) and Jbeta (13) primers were used in the PCR. Produced via immunoSEQ multiplex PCR; TCRdb's table is partial and in-frame only. The sample gives about 94,000 clones, approximately 7.7% of which show up once; roughly 2.1% is in the top ten. The sample comprised PBMCs. All receptors derive from a man aged 45 to 65 in good health and CMV-seronegative.

This clone was seen more than once but under ten times. The rearrangement uses TRBV27 and TRBJ1-2; 7 positions match TRBD1. Per the germline V gene, CDR1 is MNHEY and CDR2 is SMNVEV (reference sequence). The CDR3 spans 15 residues. After removal of 4 bases from V and 6 bases from J, the junction contained 11 bases not matched to a gene. CDR3 sequence: CASSSDRNRGHGYTF. In DNA form, the CDR3 reads TGTGCCAGCAGTTCAGATCGAAACAGGGGTCATGGCTACACCTTC.

This chain uses TRBV7-9 with TRBJ2-5; 8 bases fit TRBD2. With the DNA end fitting TRBJ2-7 better, the J assignment may be wrong. Germline V gives CDR1 SEHNR, CDR2 FQNEAQ (reference sequence). The CDR3 extends over 15 amino acids. The CDR3 loop is CASSLARTSFHEQYF. For the CDR3, the DNA is TGTGCCAGCAGCTTAGCTCGGACTAGCTTCCACGAGCAGTACTTC.

The V and J genes are TRBV28 and TRBJ2-2; tentative D call: TRBD1 (6 bases). Per germline, CDR1 MDHEN and CDR2 SYDVKM. The CDR3 totals 16 residues. V lost 3 bases, J lost 4 bases, and 15 bases lay in between. The CDR3 nucleotides are TGTGCCAGCAGTTTGCACGGGACACAAGGCACCGGGGAGCTGTTTTTT. The encoded protein is CASSLHGTQGTGELFF.

This clone was found a few times. The rearrangement joins TRBV5-1 to TRBJ2-5, with 9 bases lining up with TRBD1. V lost 7 bases to trimming and J lost 2 bases; unmatched junction nucleotides: 6. The CDR3 extends over 14 amino acids. CDR1 and CDR2 (germline): SGHRS, YFSETQ. The CDR3 protein is CASRGTGRQETQYF. CDR3 in DNA: TGCGCCAGCCGTGGGACAGGGCGTCAAGAGACCCAGTACTTC.

This clone was found a few times. The chain links TRBV5-1 to TRBJ2-3, with no clear D. Germline-derived CDR1 and CDR2 are SGHRS and YFSETQ. With 3 bases removed from V and 7 bases from J, the gap between germline ends came to 12 bases. This CDR3 contains 13 residues. CDR3 sequence (DNA): TGCGCCAGCAGCTACGGAACTACCTATACGCAGTATTTT. Translated, it gives CASSYGTTYTQYF.

J is TRBJ2-3 and V is TRBV9, with TRBD2 matching 7 bases. The germline gives CDR1 SGDLS, CDR2 YYNGEE. V dropped 2 bases and J dropped 0; count of bases not matched to a gene: 3. CDR3 size: 15 residues. CDR3 DNA: TGTGCCAGCAGCGTGCTAGCGGCGAGCACAGATACGCAGTATTTT. As protein: CASSVLAASTDTQYF.

The chain uses TRBV27 and TRBJ1-5; D possibly corresponds to TRBD1 (5 bases). CDR1 and CDR2 from the germline V gene are MNHEY and SMNVEV (reference sequence). The V and J ends lost 6 bases and 5 bases respectively, with 17 bases between them. CDR3 length equals 15 residues. The CDR3 DNA follows: TGTGCCAGCAGCCTTGGGACTCCACGGCATCAGCCCCAGCATTTT. Encoded protein: CASSLGTPRHQPQHF.

This clone has more than one count but fewer than ten. This chain uses TRBV5-4 with TRBJ1-2; TRBD1 matches 9 bases. CDR1 SGHNT and CDR2 YYREEE come from the germline V gene (reference sequence). This CDR3 contains 14 residues. V was clipped by 3 bases and J by 6 bases; unmatched bases: 6. DNA for the CDR3: TGTGCCAGCAGCTCCGGGACAGGGCTGCATGGCTACACCTTC. Amino acids: CASSSGTGLHGYTF.

The chain combines TRBV6-1 with TRBJ1-5, with no clear D. V lost 8 bases to trimming and J lost 2 bases, with 13 bases between them. The V gene's germline CDR1 is MNHNS and CDR2 SASEGT. The length of the CDR3 is 14 residues. The CDR3 here is CASSPPTGNQPQHF. The DNA of the CDR3 is TGTGCCAGCTCTCCACCAACGGGCAATCAGCCCCAGCATTTT.

A few counts support this clone. The chain recombines TRBV9 with TRBJ1-2; a possible D gene is TRBD1 (6 bases). Germline CDR1 reads SGDLS; CDR2 reads YYNGEE. CDR3 size: 16 residues. Trimming removed 0 bases at V and 6 bases at J, with 18 bases between. The CDR3 region is CASSVATGTGPNGYTF. CDR3 coding DNA: TGTGCCAGCAGCGTAGCTACAGGGACCGGCCCGAATGGCTACACCTTC.

This clone appeared a few times. The missing conserved phenylalanine or tryptophan at the end of this CDR3 makes a read error likely. The V call is TRBV18, the J call TRBJ1-4, with TRBD1 matching over 9 bases. CDR3 length equals 14 residues. The J segment lost 5 bases and the V segment lost 3 bases, leaving 1 base of the junction unmatched. Germline assignment: CDR1 KGHSH and CDR2 LQKENI. The CDR3 nucleotides read TGTGCCAGCTCACCGGACAGGGGAAATGAAAAACTGTTTTCT. Translating gives CASSPDRGNEKLFS.

The sample holds a few counts of this clone. The chain recombines TRBV7-6 with TRBJ2-7, with a tentative D call TRBD2 (6 bases). The CDR3 totals 13 residues. The germline V gene encodes CDR1 SGHVS and CDR2 FNYEAQ. V was cut by 2 bases and J by 6 bases, with 11 bases left in between. The CDR3 DNA reads as TGTGCCAGCAGCTTATATGCCGGGAGCGAGCAGTACTTC. Protein: CASSLYAGSEQYF. Filled out from reference TRBV7-6 and TRBJ2-7, the complete variable domain reads GAGVSQSPRYKVTKRGQDVALRCDPISGHVSLYWYRQALGQGPEFLTYFNYEAQQDKSGLPNDRFSAERPEGSISTLTIQRTEQRDSAMYRCASSLYAGSEQYFGPGTRLTVT.

The chain combines TRBV18 with TRBJ1-2; D unclear. V shed 3 bases and J shed 4 bases, with 6 bases lying between them. The CDR3 spans 12 residues. In germline, CDR1 is KGHSH, CDR2 LQKENI. CDR3 amino acids: CASSPGGYGYTF. Written as DNA, the CDR3 is TGTGCCAGCTCACCCGGAGGCTATGGCTACACCTTC.

As regards this clone: One end of the junction is discordant with germline, which a read error may explain. At the DNA level, this CDR3 is encoded by other sequences in the same sample as well. The CDR3 protein is CASRRYQEKLFF. The CDR3, as DNA: TGTGCAAGCAGGAGGTATCAAGAAAAACTGTTTTTT. The chain uses TRBV28 and TRBJ1-4; D gene ambiguous. CDR3 length: 12 residues. Germline V gives CDR1 MDHEN, CDR2 SYDVKM.

This clone has a handful of counts. The chain combines TRBV28 with TRBJ1-2; D call uncertain. V dropped 3 bases and J dropped 6 bases, with 11 bases sitting between them. The CDR3 is made up of 13 amino acids. Germline V gives CDR1 MDHEN, CDR2 SYDVKM. CDR3 DNA: TGTGCCAGCAGTTTCCGAGGAGTGAATGGCTACACCTTC. Amino acid sequence: CASSFRGVNGYTF.

This chain joins TRBV2 and TRBJ1-1, with 8 bases that match TRBD1. Losses at the gene ends were 6 bases for V and 0 bases for J; bases not matched to a gene: 6. The germline V gene has CDR1 SNHLY and CDR2 FYNNEI. This CDR3 spans 15 amino acids. CDR3 residues: CASSRQGIMNTEAFF. Here the CDR3 DNA reads TGTGCCAGCAGCAGACAGGGGATTATGAACACTGAAGCTTTCTTT.

This clone has at least ten counts. V is TRBV4-1 and J is TRBJ1-1; unclear D gene. This CDR3 comprises 15 residues. Trimming shortened V by 0 bases and J by 8 bases, and 16 bases separated the two germline ends. Germline assignment: CDR1 MGHRA and CDR2 YSYEKL. CDR3: CASSQDPGNSVEAFF. CDR3 coding DNA: TGCGCCAGCAGCCAAGACCCCGGGAACAGCGTAGAAGCTTTCTTT.

This rearrangement joins TRBV19 to TRBJ1-5; D is possibly TRBD1 (6 bases). Germline CDR1 reads LNHDA; CDR2 reads SQIVND (reference sequence). V lost 4 bases, J lost 6 bases, and 13 bases lay in between. The CDR3 is 14 residues long. CDR3 DNA sequence: TGTGCCAGTAGTAACCAGGGGAGGGGTCAGCCCCAGCATTTT. It yields the protein CASSNQGRGQPQHF.

The rearrangement joins TRBV28 to TRBJ2-4, with 8 bases matching TRBD1. After removal of 0 bases from V and 9 bases from J, the junction contained 13 bases not matched to a gene. The CDR3 extends over 17 amino acids. From germline, CDR1 is MDHEN and CDR2 SYDVKM. The CDR3 bases are TGTGCCAGCAGTTTATGGAAAGTCGGACAGGGTTTTGGCATTCAGTACTTC. The encoded protein is CASSLWKVGQGFGIQYF.

The CDR3 sequence: CASKLLTGANTEAFF. The CDR3, as DNA: TGTGCCAGCAAACTACTGACAGGTGCTAACACTGAAGCTTTCTTT. V and J are TRBV28 and TRBJ1-1, with D tentatively TRBD1 (6 bases). Trimming left V 7 bases short and J 2 bases short, with 17 bases between. The CDR3 spans 15 residues. Germline values: CDR1 MDHEN, CDR2 SYDVKM.

V gene TRBV5-1 combines with J gene TRBJ2-6; D uncertain. CDR1 and CDR2 (germline): SGHRS, YFSETQ. Trimming removed 0 bases at V and 0 bases at J, with 7 bases between. The CDR3 covers 16 residues. The CDR3, as DNA: TGCGCCAGCAGCTTGGGTCTGAGCTCTGGGGCCAACGTCCTGACTTTC. This sequence encodes CASSLGLSSGANVLTF.

The chain is built from TRBV5-1 and TRBJ2-1, with D perhaps TRBD2 (5 bases). Germline V gene lookup returns CDR1 SGHRS and CDR2 YFSETQ. The CDR3 runs 13 residues. V was pared by 4 bases and J by 9 bases, with 14 bases between. CDR3 DNA sequence: TGCGCCAGCAGCCCCGGAGGCAGTGGTGAGCAGTTCTTC. Protein: CASSPGGSGEQFF.

The CDR3 is CASSLGAGITDTQYF. CDR3 DNA sequence: TGTGCCAGCAGCTTGGGGGCAGGGATCACAGATACGCAGTATTTT. The chain has TRBV11-2 and TRBJ2-3; D might be TRBD1 (6 bases). The germline V gene has CDR1 SGHAT and CDR2 FQNNGV. This CDR3 region has 15 residues. Trimming stripped 3 bases from V and 2 bases from J, with 12 bases between.

The J gene is TRBJ2-5, the V gene TRBV28; TRBD1 aligns across 9 bases. V was clipped by 5 bases and J by 4 bases; unmatched bases: 8. CDR3 length: 15 amino acids. Germline loops: CDR1 MDHEN, CDR2 SYDVKM. The CDR3 protein is CASSKGDREGETQYF. As DNA, the CDR3 is TGTGCCAGCAGTAAAGGGGACAGGGAGGGAGAGACCCAGTACTTC.

This clone has more than one count but fewer than ten. The J gene is TRBJ1-2, the V gene TRBV4-3; TRBD1 might be the D (5 bases). Germline assignment: CDR1 LGHNA and CDR2 YSLEER. Trimming took 0 bases from V and 3 from J, leaving 14 bases between them. This CDR3 region has 16 residues. This CDR3 reads CASSQDWSRVDYGYTF. The CDR3 DNA reads as TGCGCCAGCAGCCAAGATTGGTCCAGGGTCGACTATGGCTACACCTTC.

On this clone itself: The junction departs from germline at one end; a sequencing error may be responsible. The chain couples TRBV25-1 to TRBJ2-3; tentative D call: TRBD1 (6 bases). The CDR3 loop spans 14 amino acids. Germline loops: CDR1 MGHDK, CDR2 SYGVNS. As DNA, the CDR3 is TGTGCCAGCTCCTCTGACCGGTGGACAGAGACGCAGTATTTT. The encoded protein is CASSSDRWTETQYF.

This clone was seen a handful of times. The chain joins TRBV9 to TRBJ2-7; 11 nucleotides line up with TRBD2. This CDR3 comprises 15 residues. Germline CDR1 is SGDLS and CDR2 is YYNGEE. Trimming removed 3 bases from V and 4 bases from J; junction bases left unmatched: 6. The CDR3, as DNA: TGTGCCAGCAGCGCGGGACTAGCGGACACATACGAGCAGTACTTC. This sequence encodes CASSAGLADTYEQYF.

This clone was seen only a few times. The chain uses TRBV6-1 and TRBJ1-1; tentatively, D is TRBD1 (6 bases). V was pared by 8 bases and J by 5 bases, with 18 bases between. This CDR3 has 14 amino acids. The germline gives CDR1 MNHNS, CDR2 SASEGT. CDR3 nucleotides: TGTGCCAGCGGGGGGGGGCGGTCGATTACTGAAGCTTTCTTT. Protein product: CASGGGRSITEAFF.

This clone was counted a few times. This chain connects TRBV9 to TRBJ1-5; no clear D. Between the trimmed V and J ends, which lost 3 bases and 9 bases, there was a span of 13 bases. Germline V gene data show CDR1 as SGDLS and CDR2 as YYNGEE. The CDR3 has 13 residues. The CDR3 sequence is CASSEEGWGPQHF. CDR3 nucleotide sequence: TGTGCCAGCAGCGAAGAGGGCTGGGGGCCCCAGCATTTT.

CDR3 sequence: CASSTRGGSYSNQPQHF. The CDR3 bases are TGTGCCAGTAGTACTAGGGGTGGCTCATATAGCAATCAGCCCCAGCATTTT. The rearrangement links TRBV19 to TRBJ1-5, with D perhaps TRBD1 (5 bases). This CDR3 is 17 amino acids long. Germline V CDR1 and CDR2: LNHDA, SQIVND (reference sequence). With 4 bases removed from V and 0 bases from J, the gap between germline ends came to 16 bases.